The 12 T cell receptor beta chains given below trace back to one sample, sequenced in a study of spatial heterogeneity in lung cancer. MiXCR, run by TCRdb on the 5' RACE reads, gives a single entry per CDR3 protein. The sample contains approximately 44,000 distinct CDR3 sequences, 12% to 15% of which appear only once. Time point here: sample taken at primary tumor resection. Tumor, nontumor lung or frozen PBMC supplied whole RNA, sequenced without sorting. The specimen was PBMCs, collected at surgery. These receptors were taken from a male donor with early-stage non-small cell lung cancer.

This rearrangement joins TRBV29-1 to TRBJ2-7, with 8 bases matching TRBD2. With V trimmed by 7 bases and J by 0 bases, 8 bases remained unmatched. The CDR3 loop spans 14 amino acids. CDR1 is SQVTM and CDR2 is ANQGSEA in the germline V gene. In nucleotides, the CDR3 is TGCAGCGCCCTGAGGGCGGGGGGCTCCTACGAGCAGTACTTC. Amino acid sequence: CSALRAGGSYEQYF.

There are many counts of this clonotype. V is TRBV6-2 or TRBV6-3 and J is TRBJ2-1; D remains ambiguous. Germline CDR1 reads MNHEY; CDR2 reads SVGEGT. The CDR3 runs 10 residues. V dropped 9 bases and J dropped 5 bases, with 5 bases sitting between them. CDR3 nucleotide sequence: TGTGCCAGATCTAACAATGAGCAGTTCTTC. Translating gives CARSNNEQFF.

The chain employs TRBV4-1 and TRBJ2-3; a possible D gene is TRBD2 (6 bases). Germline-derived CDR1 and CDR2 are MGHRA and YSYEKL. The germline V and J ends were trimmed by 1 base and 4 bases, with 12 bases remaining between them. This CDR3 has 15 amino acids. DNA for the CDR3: TGCGCCAGCAGCCAAGTCGGGAGTGAGGCAGATACGCAGTATTTT. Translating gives CASSQVGSEADTQYF.

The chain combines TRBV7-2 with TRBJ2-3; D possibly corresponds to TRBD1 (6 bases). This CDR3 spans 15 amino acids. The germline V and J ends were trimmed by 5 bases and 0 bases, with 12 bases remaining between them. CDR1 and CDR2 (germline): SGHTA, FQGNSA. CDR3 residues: CASSERTASTDTQYF. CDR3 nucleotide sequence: TGTGCCAGCAGCGAAAGGACAGCGAGCACAGATACGCAGTATTTT.

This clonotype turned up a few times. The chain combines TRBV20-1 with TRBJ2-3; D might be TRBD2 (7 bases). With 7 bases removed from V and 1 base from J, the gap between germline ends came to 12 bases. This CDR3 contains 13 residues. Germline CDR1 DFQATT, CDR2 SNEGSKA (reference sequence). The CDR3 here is CSGSGGGTDTQYF. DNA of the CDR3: TGCAGTGGGTCGGGGGGCGGCACAGATACGCAGTATTTT.

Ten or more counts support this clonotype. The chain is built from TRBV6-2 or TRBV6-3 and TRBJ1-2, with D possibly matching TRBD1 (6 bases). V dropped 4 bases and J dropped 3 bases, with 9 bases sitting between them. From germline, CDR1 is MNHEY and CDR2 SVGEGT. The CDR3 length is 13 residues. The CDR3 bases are TGTGCCAGCAGTTCGGACAGCTACTATGGCTACACCTTC. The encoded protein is CASSSDSYYGYTF.

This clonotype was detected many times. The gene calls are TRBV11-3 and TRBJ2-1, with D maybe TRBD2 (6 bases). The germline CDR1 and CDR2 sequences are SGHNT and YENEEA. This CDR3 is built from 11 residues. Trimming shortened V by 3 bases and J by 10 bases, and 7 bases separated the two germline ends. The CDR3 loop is CASSFGSEQFF. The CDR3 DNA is TGTGCCAGCAGCTTCGGGAGCGAGCAGTTCTTC.

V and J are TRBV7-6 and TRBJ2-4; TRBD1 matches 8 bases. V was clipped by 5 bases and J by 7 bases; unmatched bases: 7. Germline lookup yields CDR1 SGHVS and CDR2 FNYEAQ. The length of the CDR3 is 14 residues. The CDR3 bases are TGTGCCAGCAGCCCGGGGACAGGTGGGAACATTCAGTACTTC. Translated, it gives CASSPGTGGNIQYF.

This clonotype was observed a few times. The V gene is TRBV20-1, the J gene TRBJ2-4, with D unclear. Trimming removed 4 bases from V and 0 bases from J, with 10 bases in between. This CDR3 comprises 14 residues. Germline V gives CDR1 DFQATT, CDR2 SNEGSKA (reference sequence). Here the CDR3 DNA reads TGCAGTGCTAATTCGCAACTAGCCAAAAACATTCAGTACTTC. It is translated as CSANSQLAKNIQYF.

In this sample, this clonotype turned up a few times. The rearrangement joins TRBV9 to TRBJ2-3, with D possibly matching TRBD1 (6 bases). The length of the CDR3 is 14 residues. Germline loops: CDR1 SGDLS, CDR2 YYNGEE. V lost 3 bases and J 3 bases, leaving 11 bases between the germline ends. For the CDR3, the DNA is TGTGCCAGCAGCGCGCAGGGGTGGACAGATACGCAGTATTTT. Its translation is CASSAQGWTDTQYF.

CDR3 sequence: CASSLGRVVTPYEQYF. In nucleotides, the CDR3 is TGCGCCAGCAGCTTGGGAAGGGTTGTGACTCCCTACGAGCAGTACTTC. The chain uses TRBV5-1 and TRBJ2-7, with unresolved D. Between the trimmed V and J ends, which lost 0 bases and 2 bases, there was a span of 15 bases. The CDR3 covers 16 residues. Looked up from germline, CDR1 is SGHRS and CDR2 is YFSETQ.

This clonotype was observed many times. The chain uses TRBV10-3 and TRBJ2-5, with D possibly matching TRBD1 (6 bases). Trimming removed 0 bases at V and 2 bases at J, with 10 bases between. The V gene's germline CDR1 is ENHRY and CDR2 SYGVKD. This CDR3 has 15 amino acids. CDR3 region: CAISESTDRQETQYF. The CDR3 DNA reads TGTGCCATCAGTGAGTCGACGGACAGACAAGAGACCCAGTACTTC.